This T cell receptor (beta chain) emerged from a study of patients and donors after allogeneic stem cell transplantation. With 7 bases clipped from V and 4 bases from J, the junction kept 12 bases outside the gene matches. The CDR3 runs 16 residues. TCRdb reprocessed the RT-PCR reads via MiXCR and lists one record per CDR3 protein. In the table there are approximately 160,000 distinct CDR3 sequences, roughly 30% of which are singletons. The V gene is TRBV12-3 or TRBV12-4, the J gene TRBJ2-2; 7 bases line up with TRBD1. The TCR was taken from a human donor who was either an allogeneic HSCT recipient or a stem cell or donor lymphocyte infusion donor (not recorded which). It is not recorded whose cells these are; they may come from a transplant donor. Sequencing was done on a sample of blood, either unsorted or a sorted T cell fraction (not recorded which). CDR3 nucleotides: TGTGCCAGCACCCGAGGGGGCCCCCACGGCACCGGGGAGCTGTTTTTT. It translates to CASTRGGPHGTGELFF.